These 14 T cell receptor beta chains originate from one sample sequenced in a study of preoperative IRX-2 immunotherapy in early breast cancer. This sample's treatment: preoperative locoregional IRX-2 cytokine immunotherapy. Some clones are missing from TCRdb's copy, which holds only in-frame ones; the method was immunoSEQ multiplex PCR. The sample gives 40,000 to 45,000 clones, just under 95% of which show up once; roughly 1.5% is in the top ten. Specimen: tumor tissue, collected after IRX-2 immunotherapy. The receptors stem from a human donor with breast cancer.

The V and J genes are TRBV19 and TRBJ1-5, with no clear D. The CDR3 has 14 residues. Per germline, CDR1 LNHDA and CDR2 SQIVND (reference sequence). Trimming took 1 base from V and 3 from J, leaving 7 bases between them. CDR3: CASSIGRLNQPQHF. The CDR3 bases are TGTGCCAGTAGTATAGGACGGCTCAATCAGCCCCAGCATTTT.

This chain joins TRBV28 and TRBJ2-5, with D perhaps matching TRBD2 (5 bases). CDR1 MDHEN and CDR2 SYDVKM come from the germline V gene. With 5 bases removed from V and 3 bases from J, the gap between germline ends came to 13 bases. The CDR3 spans 14 residues. As DNA, the CDR3 is TGTGCCAGCAGTCCGTTTAGGGAGAAAGAGACCCAGTACTTC. Translating gives CASSPFREKETQYF.

The chain carries TRBV2 and TRBJ1-2; 7 bases map to TRBD1. Germline CDR1 SNHLY, CDR2 FYNNEI. V shed 6 bases, J shed 5 bases, and the junction held 18 bases outside the gene matches. The CDR3 totals 17 residues. In DNA form, the CDR3 reads TGTGCCAGCAGGAACCGGGACAGCATCCTGGGGCTTTATGGCTACACCTTC. Encoded protein: CASRNRDSILGLYGYTF.

This clone is a singleton in its sample. The V gene is TRBV10-3, the J gene TRBJ2-7, with 8 bases that match TRBD1. Germline lookup yields CDR1 ENHRY and CDR2 SYGVKD. The CDR3 contains 15 residues. J was trimmed by 3 bases and V by 2 bases; bases with no gene match: 6. Here the CDR3 reads CAISEATGVVYEQYF. The CDR3 DNA is TGTGCCATCAGTGAGGCGACAGGGGTCGTCTACGAGCAGTACTTC.

The chain carries TRBV6-6 and TRBJ1-6; no clear D gene. Germline CDR1 is MNHNY and CDR2 is SVGAGI (reference sequence). This CDR3 comprises 13 residues. Trimming took 0 bases from V and 6 from J, leaving 3 bases between them. As DNA, the CDR3 is TGTGCCAGCAGTTACTCGCCTAATTCACCCCTCCACTTT. Translation: CASSYSPNSPLHF.

The chain combines TRBV11-3 with TRBJ2-6; TRBD1 aligns across 9 bases. The trim removed 5 bases at V and 2 bases at J, leaving 4 bases unmatched. In germline, CDR1 is SGHNT, CDR2 YENEEA. The CDR3 is made up of 16 amino acids. Here the CDR3 reads CASSTTGGAGANVLTF. CDR3 bases: TGTGCCAGCAGCACTACAGGGGGCGCTGGGGCCAACGTCCTGACTTTC.

The count of this clone is one. This rearrangement joins TRBV4-3 to TRBJ2-5; tentative D call: TRBD2 (5 bases). The germline V gene has CDR1 LGHNA and CDR2 YSLEER. The CDR3 has 15 amino acids. Trimming shortened V by 4 bases and J by 5 bases, and 17 bases separated the two germline ends. This chain's CDR3 is CASSLIEGMGETQYF. Here the CDR3 DNA reads TGCGCCAGCAGCCTCATTGAGGGAATGGGGGAGACCCAGTACTTC.

V is TRBV19 and J is TRBJ2-7; 7 nucleotides line up with TRBD2. V was clipped by 3 bases and J by 5 bases; unmatched bases: 7. The CDR3 spans 14 residues. Germline V gene sequence: CDR1 LNHDA, CDR2 SQIVND (reference sequence). The CDR3 loop reads CASSIWRESHEQYF. In DNA, the CDR3 is TGTGCCAGTAGTATTTGGCGGGAGTCCCACGAGCAGTACTTC.

The rearrangement uses TRBV27 and TRBJ1-2; TRBD1 matches 9 bases. The V and J ends lost 6 bases and 5 bases, in that order; junction bases with no gene match: 13. Germline CDR1 is MNHEY and CDR2 is SMNVEV (reference sequence). The CDR3 totals 16 residues. This chain's CDR3 is CASSRTGGSLFYGYTF. Written as DNA, the CDR3 is TGTGCCAGCAGCCGAACAGGGGGCAGCCTTTTTTATGGCTACACCTTC.

The chain links TRBV15 to TRBJ1-6; D is unresolved. V lost 0 bases to trimming and J lost 17 bases, with 17 bases between them. CDR1 is LNHNV, CDR2 YYDKDF, per germline (reference sequence). The CDR3 sequence is 14 residues long. In DNA form, the CDR3 reads TGTGCCACCAGCAGAGATAGCGGACCGACGCAGTTCCACTTT. The encoded protein is CATSRDSGPTQFHF.

The chain has TRBV29-1 and TRBJ2-2; TRBD2 is a possible D gene (5 bases). The germline V gene encodes CDR1 SQVTM and CDR2 ANQGSEA. This CDR3 is built from 11 residues. V was shortened by 4 bases and J by 9 bases, with 9 bases between the two germline ends. As DNA, the CDR3 is TGCAGCGTTGGGAGGTTCCGGGAGCTGTTTTTT. It specifies CSVGRFRELFF.

A few counts support this clone. The J gene is TRBJ2-6, the V gene TRBV5-1; TRBD1 matches at 8 bases. Germline loops: CDR1 SGHRS, CDR2 YFSETQ. The CDR3 loop spans 16 amino acids. The V and J ends lost 4 bases and 0 bases, in that order; junction bases with no gene match: 3. CDR3: CASSPQGASGANVLTF. CDR3 DNA: TGCGCCAGCAGCCCTCAGGGGGCCTCTGGGGCCAACGTCCTGACTTTC.

Only one count was recorded for this clone. The chain combines TRBV4-2 with TRBJ2-7, with D possibly being TRBD1 (5 bases). Germline values: CDR1 LGHNA, CDR2 YNFKEQ. The CDR3 totals 14 residues. V was pared by 5 bases and J by 3 bases, with 14 bases between. CDR3 loop: CASSAYARDYEQYF. Here the CDR3 DNA reads TGTGCCAGCAGCGCCTACGCCAGGGACTACGAGCAGTACTTC.

The chain is built from TRBV11-3 and TRBJ2-3; 7 bases align to TRBD1. The germline V gene encodes CDR1 SGHNT and CDR2 YENEEA. With V trimmed by 5 bases and J by 5 bases, 4 bases remained unmatched. CDR3 size: 13 residues. CDR3 sequence (DNA): TGTGCCAGCAGCCCCACAGGGGAAGATACGCAGTATTTT. Translation gives CASSPTGEDTQYF.